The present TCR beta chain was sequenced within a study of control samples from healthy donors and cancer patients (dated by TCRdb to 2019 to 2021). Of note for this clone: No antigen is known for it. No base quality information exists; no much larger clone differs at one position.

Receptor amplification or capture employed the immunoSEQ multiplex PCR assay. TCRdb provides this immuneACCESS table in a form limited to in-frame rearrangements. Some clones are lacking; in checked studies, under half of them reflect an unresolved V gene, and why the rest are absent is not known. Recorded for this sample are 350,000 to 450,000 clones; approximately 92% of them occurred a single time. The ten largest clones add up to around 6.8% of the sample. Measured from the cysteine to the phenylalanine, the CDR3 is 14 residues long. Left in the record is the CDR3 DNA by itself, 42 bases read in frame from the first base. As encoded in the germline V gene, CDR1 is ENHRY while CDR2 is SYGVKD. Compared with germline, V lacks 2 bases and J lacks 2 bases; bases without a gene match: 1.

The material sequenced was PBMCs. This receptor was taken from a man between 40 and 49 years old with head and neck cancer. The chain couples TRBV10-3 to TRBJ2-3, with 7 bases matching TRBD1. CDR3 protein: CAISEGTVTDTQYF. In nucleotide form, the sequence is TGTGCCATCAGTGAGGGGACAGTCACAGATACGCAGTATTTT.